Listed here are 29 T cell receptor beta chains from one sample, sequenced in a study of monozygotic twins with inflammatory bowel disease. TCRdb reprocessed the 5' RACE reads and reports one entry per CDR3 protein, with no DNA. In total, the table holds 330,000 or so distinct CDR3 sequences. Material: blood. These receptor sequences come from a human donor with ulcerative colitis or Crohn's disease, or a healthy co-twin of an affected twin (not recorded which).

The rearrangement joins TRBV27 to TRBJ2-7. Germline lookup yields CDR1 MNHEY and CDR2 SMNVEV (reference sequence). The CDR3 is 12 amino acids. The CDR3 loop reads CASSSTIYEQYF.

The gene calls are TRBV2 and TRBJ2-2; TCRdb designates TRBD2, a call that cannot be tested without DNA. The germline gives CDR1 SNHLY, CDR2 FYNNEI. This CDR3 contains 14 residues. The CDR3 loop is CASREVLATGELFF.

The chain has TRBV12-3 or TRBV12-4 and TRBJ2-3; the D call of TRBD1 rests on TCRdb alone, since no DNA is present to check it. This CDR3 spans 18 amino acids. CDR3 amino acids: CASSAYPDSSGSTDTQYF.

V gene TRBV7-2 combines with J gene TRBJ2-7; TCRdb selects TRBD1, and the lack of DNA leaves this call unchecked. The CDR3 has 14 amino acids. Germline V CDR1 and CDR2: SGHTA, FQGNSA. CDR3 region: CASSLTGGAYEQYF.

The rearrangement joins TRBV5-1 to TRBJ2-3. This CDR3 spans 16 amino acids. Germline CDR1 SGHRS, CDR2 YFSETQ. CDR3 amino acids: CASSLTTLAFSDTQYF.

The chain recombines TRBV5-1 with TRBJ2-1; TCRdb selects TRBD1, and the lack of DNA leaves this call unchecked. The germline V gene has CDR1 SGHRS and CDR2 YFSETQ. The CDR3 is 14 residues long. The CDR3 sequence is CASKSTGGYNEQFF.

The chain couples TRBV12-3 or TRBV12-4 to TRBJ2-1. The CDR3 has 15 amino acids. The CDR3 spells CASSLTRSSYNEQFF.

This chain links TRBV7-8 with TRBJ1-2; TCRdb selects TRBD1, and the lack of DNA leaves this call unchecked. Germline loops: CDR1 SGHVS, CDR2 FQNEAQ. The CDR3 runs to 13 residues. This CDR3 is CASRRDTGAGYTF.

The chain links TRBV20-1 to TRBJ2-1; TCRdb reports TRBD1, a call that lacks DNA to check it against. In germline, CDR1 is DFQATT, CDR2 SNEGSKA (reference sequence). This CDR3 has 14 amino acids. The CDR3: CSASDRDGYNEQFF.

This chain joins TRBV5-1 and TRBJ1-2; TCRdb's assignment of TRBD1 cannot be checked, as there is no DNA. This CDR3 spans 16 amino acids. Per germline, CDR1 SGHRS and CDR2 YFSETQ. The chain's CDR3 is CASSLEGDSKNYGYTF.

V and J are TRBV6-5 and TRBJ1-1. Germline values: CDR1 MNHEY, CDR2 SVGAGI. This CDR3 spans 16 amino acids. The CDR3 loop is CASSYSGRGLSGKAFF.

The V and J genes are TRBV6-5 and TRBJ2-3. The CDR3 runs to 13 residues. CDR1 MNHEY and CDR2 SVGAGI come from the germline V gene. This chain's CDR3 is CASKAPSTDTQYF.

V and J are TRBV20-1 and TRBJ2-3; the D call from TCRdb, TRBD2, cannot be confirmed without DNA. The CDR3 has 15 amino acids. Germline V CDR1 and CDR2: DFQATT, SNEGSKA (reference sequence). CDR3 residues: CSAGLSGAGTETQYF.

V and J are TRBV19 and TRBJ2-7; the D call from TCRdb, TRBD1, cannot be confirmed without DNA. CDR3 length: 11 amino acids. Germline lookup yields CDR1 LNHDA and CDR2 SQIVND (reference sequence). The CDR3 loop reads CASQQGYEQYF.

V and J are TRBV12-3 or TRBV12-4 and TRBJ1-2; with no DNA, the TCRdb D assignment of TRBD1 cannot be verified. This CDR3 is built from 15 residues. CDR3 sequence: CASTPSGQGGRGYTF.

V usage is TRBV25-1 and J usage is TRBJ2-7. The CDR3 is 13 residues long. Germline V lookup: CDR1 MGHDK, CDR2 SYGVNS. The CDR3 sequence is CASSVGSSYEQYF.

The chain carries TRBV7-2 and TRBJ2-3. Germline V gene data show CDR1 as SGHTA and CDR2 as FQGNSA. There are 13 residues in the CDR3. This chain's CDR3 is CASSTTRTDTQYF.

This chain connects TRBV12-3 or TRBV12-4 to TRBJ2-1; TCRdb's D call of TRBD2 is untestable without DNA. The CDR3 is 18 amino acids. The CDR3 protein is CASSSGTSGGSSYNEQFF.

This chain uses TRBV5-1 with TRBJ2-1; the TRBD1 assignment by TCRdb is unverifiable without DNA. The CDR3 covers 15 residues. In germline, CDR1 is SGHRS, CDR2 YFSETQ. The CDR3 loop is CASSLSGTPYNEQFF.

J is TRBJ2-5 and V is TRBV20-1; TCRdb calls TRBD1, which cannot be checked without DNA. Germline CDR1 is DFQATT and CDR2 is SNEGSKA (reference sequence). The CDR3 runs 15 residues. This CDR3 is CSASSGRDPQETQYF.

This chain links TRBV20-1 with TRBJ2-1; the D call from TCRdb, TRBD2, cannot be confirmed without DNA. Germline CDR1 and CDR2: DFQATT and SNEGSKA (reference sequence). The CDR3 spans 15 residues. The CDR3 region is CSARVGSGSYNEQFF.

The chain uses TRBV18 and TRBJ1-6. Germline values: CDR1 KGHSH, CDR2 LQKENI. This CDR3 has 15 amino acids. This CDR3 is CASSPLATVDSPLHF. The complete variable domain, with remaining parts taken from reference TRBV18 and TRBJ1-6, reads NAGVMQNPRHLVRRRGQEARLRCSPMKGHSHVYWYRQLPEEGLKFMVYLQKENIIDESGMPKERFSAEFPKEGPSILRIQQVVRGDSAAYFCASSPLATVDSPLHFGNGTRLTVT.

The chain recombines TRBV11-2 with TRBJ2-5; absent DNA, TCRdb's TRBD2 call cannot be checked. The germline CDR1 and CDR2 sequences are SGHAT and FQNNGV. The length of the CDR3 is 16 residues. CDR3 residues: CASSNLNLAGEETQYF.

The chain's CDR3 is CASSIGTGGETQYF. V is TRBV28 and J is TRBJ2-5; TCRdb's D gene call, TRBD1, goes unchecked for lack of DNA. The germline gives CDR1 MDHEN, CDR2 SYDVKM. CDR3 length: 14 residues.

This chain uses TRBV29-1 with TRBJ1-2; the D call from TCRdb, TRBD1, cannot be confirmed without DNA. Germline lookup yields CDR1 SQVTM and CDR2 ANQGSEA. This CDR3 spans 11 amino acids. The CDR3 sequence: CSLGTDYGYTF.

The V call is TRBV28, the J call TRBJ2-7. Germline V gene data show CDR1 as MDHEN and CDR2 as SYDVKM. This CDR3 contains 11 residues. CDR3: CASSLPYEQYF.

This sequence joins TRBV10-1 and TRBJ2-1; checking the TCRdb D call of TRBD2 is not possible without DNA. Looked up from germline, CDR1 is WNHNN and CDR2 is SYGVQD (reference sequence). The CDR3 contains 18 residues. This CDR3 reads CASSESTAGRAPYNEQFF.

The chain recombines TRBV12-3 or TRBV12-4 with TRBJ2-1; lacking DNA, the TRBD1 call made by TCRdb goes unchecked. The CDR3 is 17 amino acids. The CDR3 sequence is CASSLGHTGGGWAEQFF.

J is TRBJ2-6 and V is TRBV4-1; TCRdb selects TRBD2, and the lack of DNA leaves this call unchecked. Germline V gene data show CDR1 as MGHRA and CDR2 as YSYEKL. This CDR3 region has 15 residues. CDR3 in amino acids: CASSQDPSDKLVLTF.